These 14 T cell receptor beta chains originate from one sample sequenced in a study of blood T cell repertoires in COVID-19. The assay was immunoSEQ multiplex PCR, and TCRdb's table has in-frame clones only and misses some. The top ten clones hold 2% to 2.5% of a sample with approximately 240,000 clones, around nine tenths of them seen once. What was sequenced was peripheral blood. These receptor sequences come from a woman aged 40 to 49 who had recovered from COVID-19.

This chain joins TRBV4-2 and TRBJ2-3, with 7 bases lining up with TRBD2. The CDR3 is 16 residues long. V was clipped by 1 base and J by 4 bases; unmatched bases: 8. Germline V gives CDR1 LGHNA, CDR2 YNFKEQ. In DNA form, the CDR3 reads TGTGCCAGCAGCCAAGTGTTTCGGGGGGTCCCAGATACGCAGTATTTT. Translating it yields CASSQVFRGVPDTQYF.

This rearrangement joins TRBV6-2 or TRBV6-3 to TRBJ2-2; 7 bases line up with TRBD2. CDR1 and CDR2 (germline): MNHEY, SVGEGT. The CDR3 is made up of 15 amino acids. J lost 2 bases, V lost 2 bases, and 2 bases had no gene match. The DNA of the CDR3 is TGTGCCAGCAGTTACGGCGGGGGTAACACCGGGGAGCTGTTTTTT. Translated, it gives CASSYGGGNTGELFF.

CDR3 loop: CASSLFYLAGPYNEQFF. CDR3 in DNA: TGTGCCAGCAGCTTATTCTATCTAGCGGGGCCCTACAATGAGCAGTTCTTC. The V and J genes are TRBV7-9 and TRBJ2-1, with 9 bases matching TRBD2. The CDR3 is 17 residues long. Germline trimming cut 2 bases from V and 2 bases from J; bases unmatched to any gene: 7. Germline CDR1 reads SEHNR; CDR2 reads FQNEAQ (reference sequence).

The rearrangement uses TRBV7-9 and TRBJ2-7, with 10 nucleotides matching TRBD2. CDR3 size: 15 residues. Germline values: CDR1 SEHNR, CDR2 FQNEAQ (reference sequence). Trimming at V came to 2 bases and at J to 4 bases, leaving 5 bases not matched to a gene. In nucleotides, the CDR3 is TGTGCCAGCAGCTTATGGCTAGCGGGAGAGTACGAGCAGTACTTC. This codes for CASSLWLAGEYEQYF.

This chain links TRBV20-1 with TRBJ2-1; 9 bases line up with TRBD2. The CDR3 loop spans 15 amino acids. J was trimmed by 4 bases and V by 3 bases; bases with no gene match: 7. CDR1 DFQATT and CDR2 SNEGSKA come from the germline V gene (reference sequence). CDR3 amino acids: CSASRAGGIYNEQFF. CDR3 sequence (DNA): TGCAGTGCTAGTAGAGCGGGAGGCATTTACAATGAGCAGTTCTTC.

Of note for this clone: The same CDR3 can be traced to other DNA sequences in this sample. The chain employs TRBV18 and TRBJ2-7, with 8 bases aligning to TRBD1. V lost 3 bases to trimming and J lost 3 bases; unmatched junction nucleotides: 4. CDR1 and CDR2 (germline): KGHSH, LQKENI. This CDR3 has 14 amino acids. CDR3 sequence reads: CASSPDRGSYEQYF. Written as DNA, the CDR3 is TGTGCCAGCTCACCCGACAGGGGAAGCTACGAGCAGTACTTC.

The chain joins TRBV6-2 or TRBV6-3 to TRBJ2-7; TRBD1 might be the D (5 bases). The CDR3 spans 14 residues. The V and J ends lost 5 bases and 3 bases respectively, with 14 bases between them. CDR1 is MNHEY and CDR2 is SVGEGT in the germline V gene. The CDR3 nucleotides are TGTGCCAGCAGTCCCCGCAGGGTCGACTACGAGCAGTACTTC. It codes for CASSPRRVDYEQYF.

The rearrangement joins TRBV7-2 to TRBJ2-1, with D perhaps TRBD2 (5 bases). The CDR3 contains 13 residues. Germline loops: CDR1 SGHTA, CDR2 FQGNSA. V dropped 1 base and J dropped 9 bases, with 10 bases sitting between them. As DNA, the CDR3 is TGTGCCAGCAGCTTAGTAGGAGGTACTGAGCAGTTCTTC. Protein sequence: CASSLVGGTEQFF.

This clone was detected only once. As DNA, the CDR3 is TGTGCCAGCAGCTTGGTAGCGGGGGCCCTCCAAGAGACCCAGTACTTC. As protein: CASSLVAGALQETQYF. V and J are TRBV5-6 and TRBJ2-5, with TRBD2 identical over 9 bases. V shed 0 bases and J 1 base; nucleotides not matched to a gene: 4. CDR1 is SGHDT, CDR2 YYEEEE, per germline. This CDR3 has 16 residues. Together with reference TRBV5-6 and TRBJ2-5, the CDR3 gives the full variable domain: DAGVTQSPTHLIKTRGQQVTLRCSPKSGHDTVSWYQQALGQGPQFIFQYYEEEERQRGNFPDRFSGHQFPNYSSELNVNALLLGDSALYLCASSLVAGALQETQYFGPGTRLLVL.

The chain links TRBV7-2 to TRBJ2-7, with D unresolved. V was shortened by 1 base and J by 1 base, with 11 bases between the two germline ends. The CDR3 consists of 15 residues. In germline, CDR1 is SGHTA, CDR2 FQGNSA. DNA of the CDR3: TGTGCCAGCAGCTTAGGTTTGGGCGTATCCTACGAGCAGTACTTC. Its translation: CASSLGLGVSYEQYF.

This clone has just a few counts. The chain is built from TRBV12-3 or TRBV12-4 and TRBJ1-4; D is ambiguous. The CDR3 runs to 12 residues. Trimming pared 7 bases from V and 4 bases from J, leaving 7 bases between. CDR3 DNA sequence: TGTGCCAGCACCCTCGGTAATGAAAAACTGTTTTTT. It is translated as CASTLGNEKLFF.

The V call is TRBV7-9, the J call TRBJ2-7, with 7 bases aligning to TRBD1. V lost 4 bases to trimming and J lost 3 bases; unmatched junction nucleotides: 6. The CDR3 length is 14 residues. Germline V gene data show CDR1 as SEHNR and CDR2 as FQNEAQ (reference sequence). The CDR3 loop is CASSYPRDSYEQYF. Here the CDR3 DNA reads TGTGCCAGCAGCTACCCCCGGGACAGCTACGAGCAGTACTTC.

The chain combines TRBV7-2 with TRBJ2-5, with 10 bases aligning to TRBD2. Germline V gene data show CDR1 as SGHTA and CDR2 as FQGNSA. The CDR3 sequence is 16 residues long. V shed 5 bases and J 6 bases; nucleotides not matched to a gene: 12. This CDR3 is CASSAEEAGGLKTQYF. CDR3 DNA: TGTGCCAGCAGCGCGGAGGAAGCGGGGGGGCTTAAGACCCAGTACTTC.

The chain links TRBV9 to TRBJ2-2; D possibly corresponds to TRBD1 (5 bases). The CDR3 contains 15 residues. Germline CDR1 SGDLS, CDR2 YYNGEE. With 0 bases removed from V and 5 bases from J, the gap between germline ends came to 11 bases. In DNA form, the CDR3 reads TGTGCCAGCAGCGTAGCACAGGCCTGGACCGGGGAGCTGTTTTTT. Translating gives CASSVAQAWTGELFF.